This TCR beta chain was documented in a study of post-analysis software for immune sequencing data (dated by TCRdb to the mid-2010s). Describing the broader study: Disease courses on record covered relapsing-remitting, secondary progressive and progressive-relapsing multiple sclerosis, though some patients had no subtype annotation. Patient repertoires were compared against 10 to 12 previously published healthy control repertoires from donors aged 6 to 25 years. A subset of samples was prepared in parallel using single-end sample barcoding, then pooled and co-amplified after Illumina adapter ligation.

To demonstrate the VDJtools post-analysis software, TCR beta repertoires were profiled from the peripheral blood of about 13 young patients with multiple sclerosis. The multiple sclerosis patients were children and adolescents between 6 and 15 years of age. The library relied on PCR. The data were produced on an Illumina HiSeq 2500. To reduce PCR and sequencing biases, unique molecular identifiers were built into the TCR beta cDNA libraries. Some 500,000 cDNA molecules were obtained for every 1 to 10 million input T cells, so each molecule roughly corresponded to one T cell. The patient libraries were prepared and sequenced with the same protocol used for the earlier healthy control dataset. Within a given batch, samples were prepared together, multiplexed and sequenced on the same HiSeq lane. The original pipeline was this. Raw barcoded reads were processed with MIGEC, and single-read molecular identifier groups were discarded before consensus assembly and CDR3 extraction. Clonotype tables were post-analysed with VDJtools, normalizing diversity by down-sampling all datasets to the smallest sample size. In repertoire overlap clustering, CDR3 amino acid sequences, but not nucleotide sequences, were matched to correct batch-related cross-sample contamination. TCRdb applied fastp at Q25 and MiXCR to the public reads, then kept only in-frame beta chains. Rows with one shared CDR3 protein collapse into an entry with the most common genes and DNA. TCRdb's processing, not the study's, gives the V and J calls here. This sample comprises roughly 600,000 distinct CDR3 sequences, around 40% of them detected only once. The ten largest clones capture 1.7% of the sample.

CDR1 and CDR2 (SEHNR, FQNEAQ) derive from the germline V gene (reference sequence). Trimming accounts for 5 bases at V and 4 bases at J, while the number of junction bases matched to no gene is 8. Its CDR3 holds 14 amino acids, cysteine through phenylalanine. Kept here is only the CDR3 DNA, which spans 42 bases and is read in frame from base 1. On the study overall, not on this receptor specifically: Normalized Chao1 diversity was significantly lower in multiple sclerosis patients than controls, suggesting substantial peripheral T-cell clonal expansion. The multiple sclerosis patient group was slightly younger than the control group. When samples were clustered directly using the F measure, samples prepared in the same batch co-clustered strongly, which prompted a batch-effect correction. Four to six TRBV segments, including TRBV5-6, TRBV5-1 and TRBV20-1, were significantly more frequent in patients than controls.

The sample holds a few counts of this clonotype. It has no known antigen specificity. It has no much larger one-base neighbor in the sample; base qualities were not kept. The sample taken for sequencing was blood. The V and J genes are TRBV7-9 and TRBJ2-7; 7 central nucleotides agree with TRBD1. This TCR was sampled from a girl aged 10 to 17 with multiple sclerosis. The nucleotide sequence reads TGTGCCAGCAGCCCCCCGCAGGGGGTGTACGAGCAGTACTTC. The translation is CASSPPQGVYEQYF. Full variable domain (CDR3 extended with the reference TRBV7-9 and TRBJ2-7 proteins): DTGVSQNPRHKITKRGQNVTFRCDPISEHNRLYWYRQTLGQGPEFLTYFQNEAQLEKSRLLSDRFSAERPKGSFSTLEIQRTEQGDSAMYLCASSPPQGVYEQYFGPGTRLTVT.